This entry features one T cell receptor beta chain sequence. It lacks a known antigen. No much larger clone exists at a distance of one base, and base qualities are not known. The immunoSEQ Assay, a bias-controlled multiplex PCR, was used to amplify TCRbeta CDR3 regions from genomic DNA. For the original study's pipeline: Nucleated cell counts per sample were estimated from amplification of reference gene primers within the assay. To quantify the absolute abundance of each unique TCRbeta CDR3 rearrangement, sequence reads were collapsed and filtered. Productive Simpson clonality was computed per sample as the square root of Simpson's diversity index over productive rearrangements. TCRdb mirrors the immuneACCESS table, restricted to in-frame sequences. Some clones are absent from its copies; in checked studies, under half trace to an unresolved V gene, and the reason for the others is unknown. V and J calls and clone size are as listed in that table; D and trimming were resolved from the DNA. A total of more than 200,000 clones appear in this sample, 84% of them only once. The top ten clonotypes cover 4.2% of the sample.

The collaborating institutions used their own protocols to collect whole blood in K2EDTA tubes. Collaborator samples were shipped for TCRbeta analysis as frozen whole blood, isolated PBMCs, or DNA extracted from either sample type. This record comes from a study of blood T cell repertoires in COVID-19 (TCRdb year 2020). Regarding the research as a whole: Samples covering the acute and convalescent phases of COVID-19 were provided by collaborators in the United States, Italy and Spain. The material from the prospective study consisted of cDNA or gDNA derived from T cells, B-cell-depleted T cells, or PBMCs. Deeply sampled blood TCRbeta repertoires from subjects exposed to, actively infected with, or recovered from COVID-19 were included in the dataset. The repertoires were released in a freely available public database meant as a resource for research on the immune response to SARS-CoV-2. Samples came from the ongoing ImmuneRACE study (first 160 participants) plus 1,254 subjects from 6 global collaborators. The sample metadata nearly always contained a de-identified subject ID, COVID-19 status, age in years and sex. HLA class I and class II types, where available, came from metadata supplied by the sample provider rather than from assay-based typing.

General findings and caveats noted by the study authors: The amount of clinical and demographic metadata varied by source and participant and was provided uncurated.

This clonotype originated in a man aged 55 to 69 with acute or convalescent COVID-19. Input material: peripheral blood.

The encoded CDR3 is CASSRDRYYGYTF. The DNA sequence is TGTGCCAGCAGCCGGGACAGATACTATGGCTACACCTTC. This chain is built from TRBV6-5 and TRBJ1-2, with 7 bases in between that match TRBD1. Via the germline V gene, CDR1 is MNHEY and CDR2 SVGAGI. V lost 6 bases and J lost 3 bases, and the count of bases not matched to a germline gene is 4. The cysteine opens and the phenylalanine closes a CDR3 of 13 amino acids. This entry keeps only the CDR3 DNA: 39 bases, framed from base 1.